The 16 T cell receptor beta chains below come from one sample, sequenced in a study of cytomegalovirus exposure and HLA in healthy donors (dated by TCRdb to about 2017). The library was prepared using the immunoSEQ multiplex PCR assay. The multiplex PCR relied on a mix of 60 forward primers for TCR Vbeta segments and 13 reverse primers for TCR Jbeta segments. TCRdb took this table from immuneACCESS and kept in-frame rearrangements with V and J called. Such tables lack part of the clones; where checked against another copy, unresolved V genes explain under half of the gap, and the rest is unexplained. This sample has 90,000 to 150,000 clones in its table, and about 72% of those were observed once. The ten largest account for around 5% of the sample. Sequenced input: PBMCs. The receptor source for this set is a man aged 50 to 60 in good health and CMV-seropositive.

This chain joins TRBV7-2 and TRBJ1-5; D gene ambiguous. V was shortened by 1 base and J by 5 bases, with 12 bases between the two germline ends. This CDR3 has 15 residues. From germline, CDR1 is SGHTA and CDR2 FQGNSA. The CDR3 DNA reads TGTGCCAGCAGCTTAGAAGGTGGGCTTTATCAGCCCCAGCATTTT. This translates into CASSLEGGLYQPQHF.

Comment on this clone: This CDR3 is also generated by other DNA sequences in the sample. The chain joins TRBV2 to TRBJ1-5; D is ambiguous. V shed 7 bases and J shed 2 bases, with 15 bases lying between them. The CDR3 is 15 amino acids. The germline CDR1 and CDR2 sequences are SNHLY and FYNNEI. For the CDR3, the DNA is TGTGCCAGCACAGAGGGCAGAACCGGCAATCAGCCCCAGCATTTT. Its translation is CASTEGRTGNQPQHF.

The rearrangement joins TRBV9 to TRBJ2-6; TRBD1 is a possible D gene (7 bases). V lost 2 bases and J lost 10, with 16 bases in between. The CDR3 extends over 15 amino acids. Germline V gene lookup returns CDR1 SGDLS and CDR2 YYNGEE. In DNA, the CDR3 is TGTGCCAGCAGCGTTGAGTCGACAGGGAGGAACGTCCTGACTTTC. It specifies CASSVESTGRNVLTF.

The chain carries TRBV15 and TRBJ1-5, with 9 bases matching TRBD1. V gave up 5 bases and J gave up 1 base; unmatched junction bases: 6. The CDR3 is 16 amino acids. Germline assignment: CDR1 LNHNV and CDR2 YYDKDF (reference sequence). DNA for the CDR3: TGTGCCACCAGCGGGTGGGACAGGGTAAGCAATCAGCCCCAGCATTTT. This gives the protein CATSGWDRVSNQPQHF.

This chain links TRBV2 with TRBJ1-1; TRBD1 matches at 9 bases. The CDR3 is made up of 14 amino acids. V trimming: 6 bases; J trimming: 1 base; junction bases outside the gene matches: 3. Per germline, CDR1 SNHLY and CDR2 FYNNEI. CDR3 amino acids: CASSLGQGNTEAFF. DNA for the CDR3: TGTGCCAGCAGCCTGGGACAGGGGAACACTGAAGCTTTCTTT.

The V gene is TRBV7-9, the J gene TRBJ1-1, with D perhaps TRBD1 (5 bases). The CDR3 totals 14 residues. Looked up from germline, CDR1 is SEHNR and CDR2 is FQNEAQ (reference sequence). Trimming cost V 5 bases and J 1 base, with 11 bases left between them. DNA for the CDR3: TGTGCCAGCAGCCTTACTACAGGGAACACTGAAGCTTTCTTT. It yields the protein CASSLTTGNTEAFF. Full variable domain (outside the CDR3, taken from reference TRBV7-9 and TRBJ1-1): DTGVSQNPRHKITKRGQNVTFRCDPISEHNRLYWYRQTLGQGPEFLTYFQNEAQLEKSRLLSDRFSAERPKGSFSTLEIQRTEQGDSAMYLCASSLTTGNTEAFFGQGTRLTVV.

The chain has TRBV28 and TRBJ2-7; D is possibly TRBD2 (5 bases). Trimming cost V 4 bases and J 3 bases, with 13 bases left between them. The germline V gene has CDR1 MDHEN and CDR2 SYDVKM. The CDR3 contains 14 residues. The CDR3 loop reads CASSSETAGYEQYF. Here the CDR3 DNA reads TGTGCCAGCAGTTCCGAGACGGCGGGCTACGAGCAGTACTTC.

This rearrangement joins TRBV6-6 to TRBJ1-1; D might be TRBD1 (5 bases). The germline V gene has CDR1 MNHNY and CDR2 SVGAGI (reference sequence). V lost 4 bases and J lost 11, with 14 bases in between. The length of the CDR3 is 12 residues. CDR3 DNA sequence: TGTGCCAGCAGTTCGGACACCCGACAGGCTTTCTTT. Amino acids: CASSSDTRQAFF.

There are a few counts of this clone. The chain joins TRBV2 to TRBJ1-1; D is perhaps TRBD1 (5 bases). The V end lost 4 bases, the J end lost 0 bases, and 12 bases lay between the germline ends. Germline V gives CDR1 SNHLY, CDR2 FYNNEI. The CDR3 length is 15 residues. The CDR3: CASSAQGTMNTEAFF. CDR3 nucleotide sequence: TGTGCCAGCAGTGCTCAGGGTACTATGAACACTGAAGCTTTCTTT.

The chain links TRBV2 to TRBJ2-4; possibly TRBD1 for D (6 bases). CDR3 length: 13 residues. The ends were cut back, 4 bases at V and 5 bases at J, with 9 bases in the middle. The germline V gene has CDR1 SNHLY and CDR2 FYNNEI. The CDR3 region has the DNA TGTGCCAGCAGTGTGACAGGTGAAAACATTCAGTACTTC. The encoded protein is CASSVTGENIQYF.

This chain connects TRBV6-5 to TRBJ1-1, with TRBD1 matching 7 bases. This CDR3 region has 13 residues. Germline lookup yields CDR1 MNHEY and CDR2 SVGAGI. Trimming removed 0 bases from V and 10 bases from J; junction bases left unmatched: 5. CDR3 sequence: CASSYSAGGIAFF. Here the CDR3 DNA reads TGTGCCAGCAGTTACTCGGCAGGGGGTATAGCTTTCTTT.

The rearrangement uses TRBV7-8 and TRBJ2-7; a possible D gene is TRBD2 (6 bases). V shed 5 bases and J shed 7 bases, with 21 bases lying between them. Germline assignment: CDR1 SGHVS and CDR2 FQNEAQ. This CDR3 is 15 amino acids long. CDR3 loop: CASSPSWDSAGEQYF. CDR3 DNA sequence: TGTGCCAGCAGCCCCTCCTGGGATTCGGCGGGGGAGCAGTACTTC.

The rearrangement joins TRBV2 to TRBJ1-2; D might be TRBD1 (5 bases). Deletions cut 6 bases from V and 7 bases from J, with 15 bases between. Germline assignment: CDR1 SNHLY and CDR2 FYNNEI. The CDR3 is made up of 13 amino acids. CDR3 amino acids: CASRSQVGSGYTF. For the CDR3, the DNA is TGTGCCAGCAGATCACAGGTGGGGTCTGGCTACACCTTC.

V and J are TRBV6-5 and TRBJ2-5, with 7 nucleotides matching TRBD2. The end of the DNA aligns better with TRBJ2-7, so the J call may be wrong. CDR1 and CDR2 (germline): MNHEY, SVGAGI. The CDR3 is made up of 15 amino acids. The CDR3, as DNA: TGTGCCAGCAGCCACAAAAGCGGGAAGAACTACGAGCAGTACTTC. Amino acids: CASSHKSGKNYEQYF.

This rearrangement joins TRBV2 to TRBJ1-4; D ambiguous. Germline V gene data show CDR1 as SNHLY and CDR2 as FYNNEI. This CDR3 is built from 15 residues. The V end lost 10 bases, the J end lost 0 bases, and 15 bases lay between the germline ends. CDR3 amino acids: CANRPFQATNEKLFF. The CDR3 bases are TGTGCCAACAGACCTTTTCAGGCAACTAATGAAAAACTGTTTTTT.

This clone was found once. The rearrangement joins TRBV28 to TRBJ1-1, with D unresolved. This CDR3 contains 15 residues. V lost 5 bases and J lost 5, with 18 bases in between. Per germline, CDR1 MDHEN and CDR2 SYDVKM. CDR3 nucleotides: TGTGCCAGCAGTCCCGGAACCCACTGGCGGACTGAAGCTTTCTTT. The encoded protein is CASSPGTHWRTEAFF.